These 3 T cell receptor beta chains were sequenced from one sample in a study of siplizumab effects on memory and regulatory T cells (dated by TCRdb to the late 2010s). The library relied on the immunoSEQ multiplex PCR assay. Sourced from immuneACCESS, this table was stored by TCRdb with only in-frame sequences that have V and J called. A share of the clones is absent; for the studies checked, an unresolved V gene accounts for under half, and the remainder has no known explanation. Counted in this sample were about 100,000 clones; over 90% of them appeared once. The ten largest clones capture 0.55% to 0.7% of the sample. The sample consisted of Tregs sorted from blood. These receptors were obtained from a human donor in good health.

The chain joins TRBV16 to TRBJ2-2, with 9 bases matching TRBD2. Germline assignment: CDR1 KGHSY and CDR2 FQNENV. There are 14 residues in the CDR3. The V gene end was trimmed by 2 bases and the J gene end by 5 bases; junction bases not matched to a gene: 0. CDR3 coding DNA: TGTGCCAGCAGCCAACTAGCGGGAACCGGGGAGCTGTTTTTT. The encoded protein is CASSQLAGTGELFF.

CDR3 residues: CATSRGGSVEQYF. In DNA form, the CDR3 reads TGTGCCACCAGCAGGGGCGGGAGTGTCGAGCAGTACTTC. The V call is TRBV15, the J call TRBJ2-7; 7 bases agree with TRBD2. In germline, CDR1 is LNHNV, CDR2 YYDKDF (reference sequence). V trimming: 3 bases; J trimming: 6 bases; junction bases outside the gene matches: 5. The CDR3 totals 13 residues.

The CDR3 nucleotides are TGTGCCAGTAGTACTACAGGGTCCGGCGAGCAGTACTTC. Protein: CASSTTGSGEQYF. The V call is TRBV19, the J call TRBJ2-7; possible D gene TRBD1, 6 bases. V gave up 4 bases and J gave up 6 bases, with 13 bases separating them. The CDR3 is 13 amino acids. CDR1 LNHDA and CDR2 SQIVND come from the germline V gene (reference sequence).